What follows are 26 T cell receptor beta chains derived from one specimen sequenced in a study of T cell responses to AZD1222 COVID-19 vaccine. TCRdb's copy holds only in-frame clones and misses some; the assay was immunoSEQ multiplex PCR. The sample includes some 150,000 clones, over 75% seen only once; the top ten take 7.9%. Sequencing was performed on peripheral blood, taken 28 days after the second dose of the MenACWY control vaccine. Every receptor here comes from an adult who received the MenACWY meningococcal vaccine as a control.

This chain links TRBV27 with TRBJ2-7; possibly TRBD1 for D (6 bases). Germline CDR1 and CDR2: MNHEY and SMNVEV (reference sequence). V dropped 5 bases and J dropped 3 bases, with 11 bases sitting between them. CDR3 length: 13 amino acids. The CDR3 nucleotides are TGTGCCAGCAGTCTTGGGACACACTACGAGCAGTACTTC. Amino acid sequence: CASSLGTHYEQYF.

The chain carries TRBV7-9 and TRBJ1-1, with a possible D match to TRBD1 (5 bases). Germline-derived CDR1 and CDR2 are SEHNR and FQNEAQ (reference sequence). The V and J ends lost 0 bases and 3 bases respectively, with 11 bases between them. This CDR3 spans 15 amino acids. This chain's CDR3 is CASSLAPGPHTEAFF. CDR3 bases: TGTGCCAGCAGCTTAGCGCCGGGGCCCCACACTGAAGCTTTCTTT.

The V call is TRBV5-5, the J call TRBJ1-2; 8 nucleotides agree with TRBD1. J gave up 6 bases and V 0 bases, and 10 bases lay outside the gene matches. The CDR3 runs to 16 residues. Germline assignment: CDR1 SGHKS and CDR2 YYEKEE (reference sequence). The CDR3, as DNA: TGTGCCAGCAGCTTGGAGGGGTCAGGGGGCTGGAATGGCTACACCTTC. It specifies CASSLEGSGGWNGYTF.

The chain employs TRBV7-9 and TRBJ2-1; TRBD2 matches 11 bases. Per the germline V gene, CDR1 is SEHNR and CDR2 is FQNEAQ (reference sequence). The junction had 4 bases not matched to a gene; V was cut back by 5 bases and J by 4 bases. The CDR3 consists of 15 residues. CDR3 DNA: TGTGCCAGCAGCCCACTAGCGGGGGCGTACAATGAGCAGTTCTTC. As protein: CASSPLAGAYNEQFF.

This CDR3 is CASSLGTGRSGNTIYF. For the CDR3, the DNA is TGTGCCAGCAGCTTGGGGACAGGGCGCTCTGGAAACACCATATATTTT. The chain recombines TRBV7-9 with TRBJ1-3; 9 bases align to TRBD1. J lost 0 bases, V lost 3 bases, and 3 bases had no gene match. CDR3 length: 16 amino acids. Germline CDR1 and CDR2: SEHNR and FQNEAQ (reference sequence).

This clone showed up just a few times. V is TRBV5-4 and J is TRBJ1-1, with D tentatively TRBD1 (5 bases). Germline CDR1 reads SGHNT; CDR2 reads YYREEE (reference sequence). This CDR3 has 14 residues. V dropped 0 bases and J dropped 3 bases, with 9 bases sitting between them. Here the CDR3 DNA reads TGTGCCAGCAGCTTGGGAAGGGGCTACACTGAAGCTTTCTTT. Amino acid sequence: CASSLGRGYTEAFF.

The chain is built from TRBV4-3 and TRBJ1-4; D is unresolved. V was clipped by 4 bases and J by 8 bases, with 14 bases between them. Germline V lookup: CDR1 LGHNA, CDR2 YSLEER. CDR3 length: 14 amino acids. CDR3 nucleotides: TGCGCCAGCAGCCTACCGCTGTTTGGGGAAAAACTGTTTTTT. Translation gives CASSLPLFGEKLFF.

This clone has more than one count but fewer than ten. The chain carries TRBV5-5 and TRBJ1-1; D gene uncertain. This CDR3 spans 15 amino acids. CDR1 is SGHKS, CDR2 YYEKEE, per germline (reference sequence). V dropped 3 bases and J dropped 5 bases, with 17 bases sitting between them. CDR3 region: CASSYSREVGTEAFF. For the CDR3, the DNA is TGTGCCAGCAGCTATTCACGGGAGGTGGGGACTGAAGCTTTCTTT.

This chain uses TRBV2 with TRBJ2-1, with D tentatively TRBD1 or TRBD2 (5 bases each). V was shortened by 3 bases and J by 2 bases, with 17 bases between the two germline ends. Germline V CDR1 and CDR2: SNHLY, FYNNEI. The CDR3 spans 17 residues. In DNA form, the CDR3 reads TGTGCCAGCAGTGACGTCTATGGGACGGAGACCTACAATGAGCAGTTCTTC. Its protein is CASSDVYGTETYNEQFF.

This clone was seen only once. The V gene is TRBV9, the J gene TRBJ2-5; TRBD1 is a possible D gene (6 bases). The CDR3 consists of 16 residues. Trimming removed 4 bases from V and 2 bases from J, with 18 bases in between. Germline V CDR1 and CDR2: SGDLS, YYNGEE. The CDR3: CASSPQGHATQETQYF. Here the CDR3 DNA reads TGTGCCAGCAGCCCTCAGGGACATGCAACTCAAGAGACCCAGTACTTC.

The rearrangement uses TRBV19 and TRBJ1-6, with a weak D call TRBD1 (5 bases). The germline gives CDR1 LNHDA, CDR2 SQIVND (reference sequence). Trimming stripped 5 bases from V and 10 bases from J, with 15 bases between. This CDR3 is built from 14 residues. CDR3 in DNA: TGTGCCAGTAGTGGGGGACGGGGCTGGTCACCCCTCCACTTT. Its translation: CASSGGRGWSPLHF.

In this sample, this clone turned up once. The chain joins TRBV14 to TRBJ2-4; 12 bases fit TRBD1. The CDR3 runs to 19 residues. Unmatched junction bases numbered 10, after V lost 3 bases and J lost 1 base. Germline V gene sequence: CDR1 SGHDN, CDR2 FVKESK. CDR3 in amino acids: CASSQTGTGGASAKNIQYF. CDR3 nucleotide sequence: TGTGCCAGCAGCCAGACCGGGACAGGGGGCGCGTCGGCCAAAAACATTCAGTACTTC.

This clone was detected only once. The chain recombines TRBV19 with TRBJ1-5; 10 nucleotides match TRBD1. V was clipped by 2 bases and J by 6 bases; unmatched bases: 10. Per the germline V gene, CDR1 is LNHDA and CDR2 is SQIVND (reference sequence). CDR3 size: 17 residues. The CDR3, as DNA: TGTGCCAGTAGTATAAATGGTGCGACAGGGGGCGGTCAGCCCCAGCATTTT. The encoded protein is CASSINGATGGGQPQHF.

V gene TRBV19 combines with J gene TRBJ1-2; D might be TRBD1 (5 bases). Germline CDR1 and CDR2: LNHDA and SQIVND (reference sequence). V shed 3 bases and J shed 4 bases, with 15 bases lying between them. CDR3 length: 15 amino acids. This CDR3 reads CASSIGGPDIYGYTF. The CDR3 DNA reads TGTGCCAGTAGTATTGGCGGTCCGGACATCTATGGCTACACCTTC.

The chain carries TRBV29-1 and TRBJ1-1; D gene ambiguous. The CDR3 loop spans 13 amino acids. V lost 6 bases, J lost 0 bases, and 11 bases lay in between. Germline V gene data show CDR1 as SQVTM and CDR2 as ANQGSEA. The CDR3 protein is CSVTDWMNTEAFF. The CDR3 region has the DNA TGCAGCGTCACGGATTGGATGAACACTGAAGCTTTCTTT.

The rearrangement links TRBV11-2 to TRBJ2-7, with TRBD1 matching over 9 bases. Unmatched junction bases numbered 10, after V lost 1 base and J lost 3 bases. The CDR3 is 17 residues long. CDR1 SGHAT and CDR2 FQNNGV come from the germline V gene. The CDR3 here is CASSLGGQGGRLYEQYF. In DNA form, the CDR3 reads TGTGCCAGCAGCTTAGGGGGACAGGGAGGGCGTCTCTACGAGCAGTACTTC.

On this clone itself: Germline and junction disagree at one end, which may indicate a read error. CDR3 nucleotide sequence: TGTGCCAGCAGTCTGACTAGCGGGAGGGCCATCGGAGAGCGCAATCAGCAGTTCTTC. It codes for CASSLTSGRAIGERNQQFF. This chain connects TRBV6-4 to TRBJ2-1, with 14 bases identical to TRBD2. Per germline, CDR1 MRHNA and CDR2 SNTAGT. The CDR3 has 19 amino acids.

The chain has TRBV5-1 and TRBJ2-2; 11 bases agree with TRBD1. CDR3 length equals 17 residues. V was pared by 0 bases and J by 3 bases, with 4 bases of the junction left unmatched. Germline V gives CDR1 SGHRS, CDR2 YFSETQ. CDR3 in amino acids: CASSLGPGQGDTGELFF. The DNA of the CDR3 is TGCGCCAGCAGCTTGGGCCCGGGACAGGGGGACACCGGGGAGCTGTTTTTT.

The chain links TRBV4-2 to TRBJ2-2, with 10 bases identical to TRBD1. Germline CDR1 and CDR2: LGHNA and YNFKEQ. With 4 bases clipped from V and 6 bases from J, the junction kept 5 bases outside the gene matches. The CDR3 totals 15 residues. In nucleotides, the CDR3 is TGTGCCAGCAGCCCGGGACAGGGGAGGCCCGGGGAGCTGTTTTTT. This sequence encodes CASSPGQGRPGELFF.

The CDR3 region is CASSSLRTGVNEQFF. The CDR3 DNA follows: TGTGCCAGCAGCTCCCTCAGGACAGGGGTCAATGAGCAGTTCTTC. V gene TRBV11-2 combines with J gene TRBJ2-1, with 9 bases matching TRBD1. The CDR3 contains 15 residues. V lost 4 bases, J lost 6 bases, and 7 bases stayed unmatched. Germline CDR1 and CDR2: SGHAT and FQNNGV.

This clone was picked up a small number of times. The V gene is TRBV28, the J gene TRBJ1-6; tentatively, D is TRBD1 (6 bases). Germline CDR1 is MDHEN and CDR2 is SYDVKM. V lost 9 bases to trimming and J lost 3 bases, with 18 bases between them. The CDR3 is made up of 16 amino acids. The CDR3 spells CASLGGGAYYNSPLHF. CDR3 DNA sequence: TGTGCCAGTTTGGGAGGGGGGGCCTACTATAATTCACCCCTCCACTTT.

The V call is TRBV18, the J call TRBJ2-7, with 7 bases aligning to TRBD2. V lost 0 bases and J lost 2; bases outside the gene matches: 4. Germline values: CDR1 KGHSH, CDR2 LQKENI. This CDR3 comprises 15 residues. The CDR3 loop reads CASSPPGGGAYEQYF. The CDR3 DNA reads as TGTGCCAGCTCACCACCGGGCGGGGGAGCCTACGAGCAGTACTTC.

This clone has only one observation. This chain connects TRBV5-1 to TRBJ2-5; D may be TRBD1 (5 bases). Trimming took off 4 bases at V and 5 bases at J, with 21 bases between the two ends. This CDR3 contains 16 residues. Germline values: CDR1 SGHRS, CDR2 YFSETQ. The CDR3 sequence is CASSTLGAGYLETQYF. CDR3 DNA: TGCGCCAGCAGCACCCTAGGGGCAGGGTACCTTGAGACCCAGTACTTC.

This clone has more than one count but fewer than ten. As DNA, the CDR3 is TGCGCCAGCCGGTATTGGGGCGGAGACACTGAAGCTTTCTTT. Residues: CASRYWGGDTEAFF. This rearrangement joins TRBV5-1 to TRBJ1-1, with TRBD1 as a possible D gene (5 bases). The CDR3 is made up of 14 amino acids. CDR1 is SGHRS and CDR2 is YFSETQ in the germline V gene. Trimming removed 7 bases from V and 3 bases from J, with 16 bases in between.

This chain links TRBV19 with TRBJ1-5; 8 nucleotides align to TRBD1. J was trimmed by 0 bases and V by 6 bases; bases with no gene match: 4. This CDR3 spans 15 amino acids. Germline V CDR1 and CDR2: LNHDA, SQIVND (reference sequence). CDR3 sequence (DNA): TGTGCCAGTAGACCGACAGGGGTTAGCAATCAGCCCCAGCATTTT. This translates into CASRPTGVSNQPQHF.

The genes are TRBV15 and TRBJ1-2; maybe TRBD1 (5 bases). The CDR3 loop spans 12 amino acids. In germline, CDR1 is LNHNV, CDR2 YYDKDF (reference sequence). The V gene lost 3 bases and the J gene lost 5 bases, with 7 bases spanning the gap. The CDR3 coding sequence is TGTGCCACCAGCAGTTCAGGGTATGGCTACACCTTC. Its translation: CATSSSGYGYTF. Complete variable domain (other parts from reference TRBV15 and TRBJ1-2): DAMVIQNPRYQVTQFGKPVTLSCSQTLNHNVMYWYQQKSSQAPKLLFHYYDKDFNNEADTPDNFQSRRPNTSFCFLDIRSPGLGDTAMYLCATSSSGYGYTFGSGTRLTVV.